These 24 T cell receptor beta chains were all obtained from the same sample, sequenced in a study of post-analysis software for immune sequencing data. Study results and limitations: Compared with controls, patients had more of five TRBV segments, including TRBV5-6, TRBV5-1 and TRBV20-1.

For these receptors, no antigen is known. Unique molecular identifiers tagged the TCR beta cDNA libraries. MiXCR, applied by TCRdb to the PCR reads, yields one record per CDR3 protein. The sample lists about 820,000 distinct CDR3 sequences, under 70% occurring once. Sequences were obtained from blood. The origin of the receptors is a girl between 10 and 17 years old with multiple sclerosis.

With regard to this clonotype: The junction departs from germline at one end; a sequencing error may be responsible. The rearrangement joins TRBV12-5 to TRBJ2-5; 7 nucleotides align to TRBD1. The CDR3 is 16 residues long. From germline, CDR1 is LGHNT and CDR2 FRNRAP. CDR3 in DNA: TGTGCTAGTGGTTTGCCTACAGGGGCTTCCCAAGAGACCCAGTACTTT. Translated: CASGLPTGASQETQYF.

This clonotype has a handful of counts. J is TRBJ1-6 and V is TRBV12-3 or TRBV12-4, with TRBD1 matching 11 bases. The CDR3 covers 15 residues. The V and J ends lost 2 bases and 7 bases, in that order; junction bases with no gene match: 1. CDR3 loop: CASSLRDRGNSPLHF. Here the CDR3 DNA reads TGTGCCAGCAGTTTACGGGACAGGGGGAATTCACCCCTCCACTTT.

The chain recombines TRBV12-3 or TRBV12-4 with TRBJ1-1; TRBD1 agrees at 10 bases. The CDR3 has 16 residues. V was clipped by 2 bases and J by 4 bases; unmatched bases: 7. The CDR3 sequence is CASSLSSGTGATEAFF. The DNA of the CDR3 is TGTGCCAGCAGTTTATCTTCCGGGACAGGGGCCACTGAAGCTTTCTTT.

The J gene is TRBJ2-7, the V gene TRBV2, with TRBD1 as a possible D gene (6 bases). With 1 base removed from V and 5 bases from J, the gap between germline ends came to 18 bases. Germline values: CDR1 SNHLY, CDR2 FYNNEI. The CDR3 has 16 residues. The CDR3: CASSEEQGPVGNEQYF. CDR3 bases: TGTGCCAGCAGTGAAGAACAGGGCCCTGTCGGGAACGAGCAGTACTTC.

The chain is built from TRBV29-1 and TRBJ1-1, with no clear D. The V gene lost 6 bases and the J gene lost 1 base, with 9 bases spanning the gap. From germline, CDR1 is SQVTM and CDR2 ANQGSEA. The CDR3 covers 12 residues. CDR3 nucleotides: TGCAGCGTCCGGGAGGGGAACACTGAAGCTTTCTTT. Its protein is CSVREGNTEAFF. Supplemented by reference TRBV29-1 and TRBJ1-1, the full variable domain reads SAVISQKPSRDICQRGTSLTIQCQVDSQVTMMFWYRQQPGQSLTLIATANQGSEATYESGFVIDKFPISRPNLTFSTLTVSNMSPEDSSIYLCSVREGNTEAFFGQGTRLTVV.

This clonotype was seen only a few times. V gene TRBV20-1 combines with J gene TRBJ1-2; 11 nucleotides line up with TRBD1. V was clipped by 1 base and J by 4 bases; unmatched bases: 2. The CDR3 runs to 14 residues. The germline V gene encodes CDR1 DFQATT and CDR2 SNEGSKA (reference sequence). The CDR3 here is CSARGGQGAYGYTF. CDR3 DNA sequence: TGCAGTGCTAGAGGAGGACAGGGGGCCTATGGCTACACCTTC.

V and J are TRBV18 and TRBJ2-3, with 8 bases aligning to TRBD2. CDR3 length: 14 residues. Germline V gene data show CDR1 as KGHSH and CDR2 as LQKENI. V shed 3 bases, J shed 6 bases, and the junction held 5 bases outside the gene matches. CDR3 loop: CASSPGLEADTQYF. In nucleotides, the CDR3 is TGTGCCAGCTCACCGGGACTAGAGGCGGATACGCAGTATTTT.

Many counts were recorded for this clonotype. The rearrangement uses TRBV12-3 or TRBV12-4 and TRBJ1-1, with D possibly TRBD1 on 5 matching bases. The V and J ends lost 6 bases and 3 bases respectively, with 11 bases between them. This CDR3 region has 13 residues. CDR3 sequence (DNA): TGTGCCAGCAGAGCCTTGGGGGACACTGAAGCTTTCTTT. It is translated as CASRALGDTEAFF.

The chain has TRBV14 and TRBJ2-1, with 7 bases matching TRBD1. V lost 6 bases and J lost 3; bases outside the gene matches: 8. Germline V gene lookup returns CDR1 SGHDN and CDR2 FVKESK. The CDR3 runs to 15 residues. Written as DNA, the CDR3 is TGTGCCAGCAGTCGTCCCGGGACAGTCTACAATGAGCAGTTCTTC. It codes for CASSRPGTVYNEQFF.

J is TRBJ2-1 and V is TRBV9; possible D gene TRBD2, 6 bases. V dropped 0 bases and J dropped 5 bases, with 9 bases sitting between them. Germline V gene data show CDR1 as SGDLS and CDR2 as YYNGEE. This CDR3 region has 14 residues. CDR3: CASSVAGVNNEQFF. CDR3 in DNA: TGTGCCAGCAGCGTAGCGGGAGTCAACAATGAGCAGTTCTTC.

The gene calls are TRBV5-1 and TRBJ2-3; TRBD1 agrees at 8 bases. Per germline, CDR1 SGHRS and CDR2 YFSETQ. This CDR3 region has 17 residues. Trimming cost V 1 base and J 3 bases; bases outside gene matches: 10. The CDR3 region is CASSLYPRTGRTDTQYF. As DNA, the CDR3 is TGCGCCAGCAGCTTGTACCCCCGGACAGGGAGGACAGATACGCAGTATTTT.

This chain uses TRBV7-2 with TRBJ2-1, with D maybe TRBD2 (5 bases). Germline lookup yields CDR1 SGHTA and CDR2 FQGNSA. The CDR3 covers 15 residues. V lost 5 bases and J lost 5, with 16 bases in between. The DNA of the CDR3 is TGTGCCAGCAGCCGCCGGGGAGTAAGAGACAATGAGCAGTTCTTC. Protein: CASSRRGVRDNEQFF.

J is TRBJ2-1 and V is TRBV20-1; tentatively, D is TRBD2 (5 bases). The germline gives CDR1 DFQATT, CDR2 SNEGSKA (reference sequence). There are 14 residues in the CDR3. Trimming removed 3 bases from V and 9 bases from J, with 18 bases in between. CDR3 sequence: CSASGIGDHGEQFF. The DNA for the CDR3 is TGCAGTGCTAGCGGGATTGGGGATCACGGTGAGCAGTTCTTC.

This chain uses TRBV29-1 with TRBJ2-3, with 12 bases aligning to TRBD1. The CDR3 is made up of 14 amino acids. V gave up 5 bases and J gave up 6 bases; unmatched junction bases: 6. Germline assignment: CDR1 SQVTM and CDR2 ANQGSEA. The CDR3 sequence is CSVFRDRGRDTQYF. CDR3 coding DNA: TGCAGCGTTTTCCGGGACAGGGGGCGGGATACGCAGTATTTT.

This clonotype occurred a few times. The V call is TRBV20-1, the J call TRBJ2-4; 7 bases are a match to TRBD1. The DNA end favors TRBJ2-7, so the J call may be wrong. The germline CDR1 and CDR2 sequences are DFQATT and SNEGSKA (reference sequence). The CDR3 has 12 amino acids. The CDR3 coding sequence is TGCAGTGCTACCGGGACAGAATACGAGCAGTACTTC. Encoded protein: CSATGTEYEQYF.

The gene calls are TRBV4-1 and TRBJ2-1; 7 nucleotides match TRBD1. This CDR3 is 18 amino acids long. CDR1 is MGHRA, CDR2 YSYEKL, per germline. V shed 0 bases, J shed 7 bases, and the junction held 15 bases outside the gene matches. The CDR3 loop is CASSQDFRGSGFRNEQFF. Written as DNA, the CDR3 is TGCGCCAGCAGCCAAGATTTCAGGGGGAGCGGATTTAGGAATGAGCAGTTCTTC.

In this sample, this clonotype turned up a few times. One end of the junction does not line up with germline, which may come from a read error. This rearrangement joins TRBV20-1 to TRBJ2-1, with 7 bases matching TRBD2. The CDR3 covers 15 residues. Germline CDR1 DFQATT, CDR2 SNEGSKA (reference sequence). The CDR3 sequence: CSAPRAGALYNVQFF. CDR3 nucleotide sequence: TGCAGTGCTCCCCGGGCGGGAGCGCTCTACAATGTGCAGTTCTTC.

Written as DNA, the CDR3 is TGCGCCAGCAGCTTGACCGGTAGGCCCACAGATACGCAGTATTTT. Its translation: CASSLTGRPTDTQYF. The chain joins TRBV5-1 to TRBJ2-3; D remains unclear. This CDR3 is 15 amino acids long. Between the trimmed V and J ends, which lost 1 base and 2 bases, there was a span of 11 bases. Germline V gene data show CDR1 as SGHRS and CDR2 as YFSETQ.

This CDR3 is CATSDSYEDTQYF. Here the CDR3 DNA reads TGTGCCACCAGTGACTCCTACGAAGATACGCAGTATTTT. The V and J genes are TRBV24-1 and TRBJ2-3; no reliable D call. The CDR3 runs to 13 residues. The ends were cut back, 4 bases at V and 5 bases at J, with 9 bases in the middle. Germline V gene sequence: CDR1 KGHDR, CDR2 SFDVKD.

This chain uses TRBV5-5 with TRBJ1-4; D gene ambiguous. The CDR3 runs to 15 residues. With 1 base removed from V and 6 bases from J, the gap between germline ends came to 13 bases. Germline CDR1 SGHKS, CDR2 YYEKEE (reference sequence). The CDR3 reads CASSLSAGYDEKLFF. In DNA form, the CDR3 reads TGTGCCAGCAGCTTGTCGGCGGGTTATGATGAAAAACTGTTTTTT.

The chain has TRBV12-3 or TRBV12-4 and TRBJ2-1; 10 nucleotides match TRBD1. CDR3 length: 15 residues. Germline trimming cut 5 bases from V and 7 bases from J; bases unmatched to any gene: 8. The DNA of the CDR3 is TGTGCCAGCAGTCGGGGGGGGACAGGGGCGAATGAGCAGTTCTTC. Its protein is CASSRGGTGANEQFF.

The V and J genes are TRBV3-1 and TRBJ1-2, with TRBD1 identical over 8 bases. V lost 0 bases to trimming and J lost 8 bases; unmatched junction nucleotides: 8. This CDR3 is built from 15 residues. CDR1 and CDR2 from the germline V gene are LGHDT and YNNKEL (reference sequence). CDR3 nucleotide sequence: TGTGCCAGCAGCCAAGAATGGACAGGGTCTCGAGGCTACACCTTC. Protein product: CASSQEWTGSRGYTF.

Worth noting for this clonotype: Here the CDR3 omits its conserved ending phenylalanine or tryptophan, so a read error is the likely source. This sequence joins TRBV29-1 and TRBJ2-6, with a tentative D call TRBD1 (6 bases). The V gene's germline CDR1 is SQVTM and CDR2 ANQGSEA. This CDR3 contains 12 residues. V lost 7 bases, J lost 4 bases, and 8 bases lay in between. The CDR3 DNA is TGCAGCGCCGGACAGGGGGCCAACGTCCTGACTGTC. Translation: CSAGQGANVLTV.

This clonotype has a handful of counts. CDR3 nucleotide sequence: TGCGCCAGCAGCCAAGGGCTCCGGGACAGGGGTTCCTACGAGCAGTACTTC. Translated: CASSQGLRDRGSYEQYF. The chain has TRBV4-1 and TRBJ2-7, with TRBD1 matching 10 bases. The CDR3 covers 17 residues. Germline-derived CDR1 and CDR2 are MGHRA and YSYEKL. The V segment lost 1 base and the J segment 1 base; nucleotides outside the gene matches: 7.